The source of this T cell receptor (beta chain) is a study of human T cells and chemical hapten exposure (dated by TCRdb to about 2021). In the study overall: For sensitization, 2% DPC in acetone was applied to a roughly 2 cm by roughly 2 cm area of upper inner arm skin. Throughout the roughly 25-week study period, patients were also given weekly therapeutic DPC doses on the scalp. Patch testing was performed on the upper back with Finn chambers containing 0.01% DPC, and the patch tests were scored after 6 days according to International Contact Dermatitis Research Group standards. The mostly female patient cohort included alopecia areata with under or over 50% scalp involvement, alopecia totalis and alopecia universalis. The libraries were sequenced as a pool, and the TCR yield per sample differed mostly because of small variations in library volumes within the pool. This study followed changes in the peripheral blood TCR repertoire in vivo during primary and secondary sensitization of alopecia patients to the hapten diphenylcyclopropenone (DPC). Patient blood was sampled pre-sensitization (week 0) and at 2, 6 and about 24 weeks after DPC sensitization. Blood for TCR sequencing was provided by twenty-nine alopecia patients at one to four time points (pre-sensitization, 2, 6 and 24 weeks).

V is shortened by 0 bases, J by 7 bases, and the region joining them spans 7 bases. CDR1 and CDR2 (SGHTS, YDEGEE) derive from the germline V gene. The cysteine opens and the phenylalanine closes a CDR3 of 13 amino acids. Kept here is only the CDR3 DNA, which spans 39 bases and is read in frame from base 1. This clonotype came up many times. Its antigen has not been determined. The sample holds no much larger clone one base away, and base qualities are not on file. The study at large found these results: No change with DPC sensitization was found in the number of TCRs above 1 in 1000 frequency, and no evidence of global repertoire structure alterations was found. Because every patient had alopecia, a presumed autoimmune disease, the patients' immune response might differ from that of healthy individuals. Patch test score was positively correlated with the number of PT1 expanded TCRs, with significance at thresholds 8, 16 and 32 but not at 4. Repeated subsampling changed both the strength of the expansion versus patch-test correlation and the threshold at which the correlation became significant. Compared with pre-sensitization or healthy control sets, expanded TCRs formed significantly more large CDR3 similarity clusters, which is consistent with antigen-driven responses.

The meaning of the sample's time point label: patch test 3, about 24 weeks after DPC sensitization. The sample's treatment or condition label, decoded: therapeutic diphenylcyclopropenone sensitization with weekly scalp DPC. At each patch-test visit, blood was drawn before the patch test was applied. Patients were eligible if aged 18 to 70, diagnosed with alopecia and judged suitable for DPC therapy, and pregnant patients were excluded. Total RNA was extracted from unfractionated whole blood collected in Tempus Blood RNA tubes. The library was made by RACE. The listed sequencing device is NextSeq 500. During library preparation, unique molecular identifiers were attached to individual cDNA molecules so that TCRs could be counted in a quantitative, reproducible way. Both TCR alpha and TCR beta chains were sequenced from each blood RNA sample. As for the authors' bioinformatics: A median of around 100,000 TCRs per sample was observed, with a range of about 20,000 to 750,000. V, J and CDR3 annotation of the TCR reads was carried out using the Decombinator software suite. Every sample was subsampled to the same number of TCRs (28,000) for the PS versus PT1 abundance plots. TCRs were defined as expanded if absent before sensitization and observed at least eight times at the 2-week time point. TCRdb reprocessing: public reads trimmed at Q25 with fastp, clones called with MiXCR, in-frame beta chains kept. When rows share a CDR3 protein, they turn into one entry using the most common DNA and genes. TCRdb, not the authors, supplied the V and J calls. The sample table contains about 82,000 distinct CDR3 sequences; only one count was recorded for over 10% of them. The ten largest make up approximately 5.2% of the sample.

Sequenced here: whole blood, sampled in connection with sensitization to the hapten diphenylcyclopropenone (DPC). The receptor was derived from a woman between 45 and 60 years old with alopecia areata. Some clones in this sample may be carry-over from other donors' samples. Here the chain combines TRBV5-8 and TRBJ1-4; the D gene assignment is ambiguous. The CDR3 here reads CASSLDLPEKLFF. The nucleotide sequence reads TGTGCCAGCAGCTTGGACCTTCCTGAAAAACTGTTTTTT.